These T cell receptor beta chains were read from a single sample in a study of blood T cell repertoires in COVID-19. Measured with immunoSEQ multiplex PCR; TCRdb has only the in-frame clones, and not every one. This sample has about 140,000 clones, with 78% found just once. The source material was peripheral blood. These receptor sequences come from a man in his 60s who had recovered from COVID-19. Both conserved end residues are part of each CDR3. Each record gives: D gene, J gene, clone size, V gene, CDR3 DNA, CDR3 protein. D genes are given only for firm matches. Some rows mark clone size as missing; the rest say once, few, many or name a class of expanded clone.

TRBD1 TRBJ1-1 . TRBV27 TGTGCCAGCAGTTTAGTCCCAGGGGGTTTCACTGAAGCTTTCTTT CASSLVPGGFTEAFF
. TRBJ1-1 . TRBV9 TGTGCCAGCAGCAAGGATGGGGGCGAAGCTTTCTTT CASSKDGGEAFF
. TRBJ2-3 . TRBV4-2 TGTGCCAGCAGCCAAGATGGTAGGGGTGGCACAGATACGCAGTATTTT CASSQDGRGGTDTQYF
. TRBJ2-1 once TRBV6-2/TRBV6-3 TGTGCCAGCAGCTTACTCCCCCCCGAGCAGTTCTTC CASSLLPPEQFF
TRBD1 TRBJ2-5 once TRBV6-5 TGTGCCAGCAGACGCCAGGGGGCGGGAGAGACCCAGTACTTC CASRRQGAGETQYF
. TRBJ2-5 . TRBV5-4 TGTGCCAGCAGCTTGGATCAGAAAGAGACCCAGTACTTC CASSLDQKETQYF
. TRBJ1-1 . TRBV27 TGTGCCAGCAGAGATCCCCAACAGACATCGAACACTGAAGCTTTCTTT CASRDPQQTSNTEAFF
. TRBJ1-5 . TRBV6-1 TGTGCCAGCAGTGAGACAGGTGCGTATCAGCCCCAGCATTTT CASSETGAYQPQHF
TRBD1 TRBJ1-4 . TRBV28 TGTGCCAGTAGCCTAGACCGGGACAGGGGGCAACTGTTTTTT CASSLDRDRGQLFF
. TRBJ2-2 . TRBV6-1 TGTGCCAGCAGTGCCCTTCGACGCGCCGGGACATTCACCGGGGAGCTGTTTTTT CASSALRRAGTFTGELFF
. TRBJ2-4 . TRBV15 TGTGCCACCAGCAGAGATCTGGGACTAGCCAAAAACATTCAGTACTTC CATSRDLGLAKNIQYF
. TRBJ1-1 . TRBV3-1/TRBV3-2 TGTGCCAGCAGCCAAGATCCAGCGGGGTGGGCTGAAGCTTTCTTT CASSQDPAGWAEAFF
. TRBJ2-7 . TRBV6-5 TGTGCCAGCAGCCTAAAGCAATACGAGCAGTACTTC CASSLKQYEQYF
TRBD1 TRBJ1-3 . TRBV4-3 TGCGCCAGCAGCCAGCTGACAGGGGGTGGAAACACCATATATTTT CASSQLTGGGNTIYF
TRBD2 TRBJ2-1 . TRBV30 TGTGCCTGGACCCTCGGACTAGCGGGAGGTCGGGAGGATGAGCAGTTCTTC CAWTLGLAGGREDEQFF
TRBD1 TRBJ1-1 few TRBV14 TGTGCCAGCAGCAGGGGGCGCTTCTCTGAAGCTTTCTTT CASSRGRFSEAFF
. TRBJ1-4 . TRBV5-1 TGCGCCAGCAGCTTGGCCGGAACACCGGGTGAAAAACTGTTTTTT CASSLAGTPGEKLFF
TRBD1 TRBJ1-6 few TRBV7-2 TGTGCCAGCAGCTTCGACAGGGGGGCCTCACCCCTCCACTTT CASSFDRGASPLHF
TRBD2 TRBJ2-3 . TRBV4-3 TGCGCCAGCAGCCAAGTTACGCAAAAGCGGGGGGCCATAGATACGCAGTATTTT CASSQVTQKRGAIDTQYF